This T cell receptor (beta chain) was documented in a study of CD8+CD57+ T cells in acquired aplastic anemia (dated by TCRdb to 2016 to 2018). Regarding the complete study: Extracted DNA from sorted CD4+ and CD8+ cells averaged 3.2 ug, ranging from roughly 0.17 to 30 ug. CD8+CD57+ expansion was defined as a frequency above the mean frequency observed in healthy subjects.

TCR beta VDJ combination and CDR3 sequence profiling used genomic DNA as the template. An Illumina HiSeq 2000 was the platform used for TCR repertoire sequencing. Per the source publication's procedure: TRBV/TRBJ rearrangement plots, CDR3 size and DJ length profiles, and Simpson's diversity index were used to assess repertoires. The most abundant DNA sequence in the deep sequencing data was taken as the immunodominant clone. CDR3 amino acid sequences were screened for sharing across subjects and compared with published repertoires and the VDJdb database. TCRdb reprocessing: public reads trimmed at Q25 with fastp, clones called with MiXCR, in-frame beta chains kept. Each record represents a unique CDR3 protein, reported with the most common genes and DNA among its rows. For this entry, the V and J calls and clone size follow TCRdb and not the study's own pipeline. This sample comprises under 200,000 distinct CDR3 sequences, 71% of them detected only once. The ten largest clones represent around 45% of the sample.

The full study reports these points: Nearly 30 CD8+ CDR3 sequences were found in both patients and controls but appeared to be highly expressed in patients and within the immunodominant clones of the patients. No significant difference in CD8+ Simpson's diversity was found between patients and healthy controls (P=0.060).

Between the V and J ends, shortened by 5 bases and 6 bases respectively, the junction contains 17 bases. As encoded in the germline V gene, CDR1 is ENHRY while CDR2 is SYGVKD. The CDR3 numbers 14 residues from cysteine through phenylalanine. This entry keeps only the CDR3 DNA: 42 bases, framed from base 1. Expansion of CD8+CD57+ cells had been shown by flow cytometry in the patients chosen for sequencing. Every patient had severe acquired aplastic anemia, diagnosed using the International Study of Aplastic Anemia and Agranulocytosis and Camitta criteria. No therapy had been received by the patients at the time of blood sampling. In this study, sorted CD4+ and CD8+ T cells from the blood of healthy subjects and of severe aplastic anemia patients had their TCR repertoires deep-sequenced. Patients were enrolled in the USA under clinicaltrials.gov protocols 00001620, 01623167, 00001397, 00071045, 00081523 and 00961064. Ficoll-Paque density gradient centrifugation was used to isolate peripheral blood mononuclear cells. CD4+ and CD8+ T cells were sorted by FACS or magnetic beads before DNA extraction.

As for this clonotype: Its recognized antigen is unknown. No much larger clone is present one base from it, and per-base qualities are unavailable.

The sequenced material came from sorted CD4+, CD8+, or CD8+CD57+ T cells (not recorded which) from PBMCs. The sequence was obtained from a human donor with aplastic anemia. The sequence joins TRBV10-3 to TRBJ2-7; tentative D gene TRBD1, with 5 bases matching. CDR3 loop: CAISLDSSRAEQYF. Read as DNA, the sequence is TGTGCCATCAGTCTAGACAGTTCTCGGGCCGAGCAGTACTTC.